A selection of T cell receptor beta chains follows, all from one sample in a study of T cell repertoires in cytomegalovirus infection. One entry per CDR3 protein results from TCRdb running MiXCR on the reads. The table lists fewer than 1,000,000 distinct CDR3 sequences, roughly 31% of them singletons. The antigens for these receptors are not known. This sample comprised cultured CD8+ T cells from PBMCs, obtained from culture after CMV antigen stimulation. Receptors were obtained from a human donor in good health (CMV status not recorded). Some clones in this sample may be carry-over from other donors' samples. CDR3s include the opening cysteine and the closing phenylalanine or tryptophan.

J | V | CDR3
TRBJ2-1 | TRBV12-5 | CASGLVRGVLSYNEQFF
TRBJ2-5 | TRBV7-9 | CASSSTGPVWETQYF
TRBJ1-6 | TRBV2 | CASTRPYNSPLHF
TRBJ2-1 | TRBV6-6 | CASSSPGTNSYNEQFF
TRBJ2-1 | TRBV19 | CASTNSERARNEQFF
TRBJ2-1 | TRBV7-3 | CASRGEETRGNEQFF
TRBJ2-7 | TRBV7-2 | CASSLDKAVSSYEQYF
TRBJ2-5 | TRBV5-1 | CASSSRTGLGETQYF
TRBJ2-2 | TRBV10-1 | CASSRTGTGGTGELFF
TRBJ1-5 | TRBV6-1 | CASSRDRADQPQHF
TRBJ2-5 | TRBV7-6 | CASSLKGGQVPETQYF
TRBJ1-3 | TRBV4-1 | CASSPDVNSGNTIYF
TRBJ2-5 | TRBV7-8 | CASSSHPRGEETQYF
TRBJ1-3 | TRBV27 | CASSSLQGGGNTIYF
TRBJ2-3 | TRBV6-2/TRBV6-3 | CASSLWAFSSTDTQYF
TRBJ1-1 | TRBV2 | CARRDTEAFF
TRBJ2-1 | TRBV11-2 | CASSISGGSIEQFF
TRBJ2-2 | TRBV7-6 | CASSSGWPRANTGELFF
TRBJ2-1 | TRBV5-4 | CASSLQGATYNEQFF
TRBJ1-2 | TRBV18 | CANSPGTGARGYTF
TRBJ2-3 | TRBV7-6 | CASSPAAGTDPVFRYSQYF